These 6 T cell receptor beta chains share one sample of origin, sequenced in a study of control samples from healthy donors and cancer patients. Generated by immunoSEQ multiplex PCR, the TCRdb table keeps only in-frame clones and is missing some. The sample shows about 410,000 clones, around 90% of them seen only once. The sample consisted of PBMCs. Receptors originate from a man aged 35-49 years with head and neck cancer.

This chain uses TRBV10-3 with TRBJ1-6; no clear D. V lost 5 bases to trimming and J lost 10 bases, with 12 bases between them. This CDR3 is 13 amino acids long. Germline CDR1 is ENHRY and CDR2 is SYGVKD. CDR3 in amino acids: CAISSDRRSPLHF. The CDR3 bases are TGTGCCATCAGTTCGGACCGCCGATCACCCCTCCACTTT.

J is TRBJ1-1 and V is TRBV4-2, with unresolved D. Germline values: CDR1 LGHNA, CDR2 YNFKEQ. This CDR3 is 16 amino acids long. V lost 0 bases, J lost 5 bases, and 16 bases lay in between. The CDR3 DNA is TGTGCCAGCAGCCAAGAACCCCACCCGAGTCGTACTGAAGCTTTCTTT. Its protein is CASSQEPHPSRTEAFF.

The CDR3 DNA is TGTGCCAGCAGCGTAGGACCGGGAGTGAGGGAGACCCAGTACTTC. It encodes CASSVGPGVRETQYF. The chain is built from TRBV9 and TRBJ2-5; possibly TRBD2 for D (6 bases). Germline-derived CDR1 and CDR2 are SGDLS and YYNGEE. CDR3 length: 15 residues. Trimming pared 0 bases from V and 5 bases from J, leaving 14 bases between.

The chain carries TRBV30 and TRBJ2-1; D is ambiguous. This CDR3 has 13 amino acids. V lost 3 bases and J 8 bases, leaving 14 bases between the germline ends. CDR1 and CDR2 (germline): GTSNPN, SVGIG (reference sequence). The CDR3 spells CAWSTPGIHEQFF. In nucleotides, the CDR3 is TGTGCCTGGAGCACCCCAGGAATCCATGAGCAGTTCTTC.

The genes are TRBV27 and TRBJ2-7; TRBD2 matches at 8 bases. The germline CDR1 and CDR2 sequences are MNHEY and SMNVEV (reference sequence). V dropped 5 bases and J dropped 9; count of bases not matched to a gene: 12. The CDR3 totals 14 residues. The CDR3 region is CASSIAGGIQGQYF. CDR3 DNA: TGTGCCAGCAGTATCGCGGGAGGTATCCAAGGGCAGTACTTC.

V and J are TRBV27 and TRBJ2-2; D is possibly TRBD2 (6 bases). This CDR3 has 14 amino acids. Trimming stripped 6 bases from V and 1 base from J, with 9 bases between. The germline V gene encodes CDR1 MNHEY and CDR2 SMNVEV (reference sequence). The CDR3 coding sequence is TGTGCCAGCAGAAGGGACTGGAACACCGGGGAGCTGTTTTTT. This gives the protein CASRRDWNTGELFF.